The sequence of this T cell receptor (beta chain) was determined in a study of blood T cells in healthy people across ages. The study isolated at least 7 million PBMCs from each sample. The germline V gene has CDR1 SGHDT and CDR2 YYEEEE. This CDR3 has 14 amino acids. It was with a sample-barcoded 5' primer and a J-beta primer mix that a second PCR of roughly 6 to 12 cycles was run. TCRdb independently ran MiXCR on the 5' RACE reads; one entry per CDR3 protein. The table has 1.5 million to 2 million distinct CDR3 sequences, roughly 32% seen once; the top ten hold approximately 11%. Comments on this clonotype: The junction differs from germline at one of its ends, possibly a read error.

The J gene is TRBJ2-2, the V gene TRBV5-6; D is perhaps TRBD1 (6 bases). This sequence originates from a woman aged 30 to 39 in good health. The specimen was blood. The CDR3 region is CASSLQGNTGERFF. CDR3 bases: TGTGCCAGCAGCTTACAGGGTAACACCGGGGAGCGGTTTTTT. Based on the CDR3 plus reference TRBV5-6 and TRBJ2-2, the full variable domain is DAGVTQSPTHLIKTRGQQVTLRCSPKSGHDTVSWYQQALGQGPQFIFQYYEEEERQRGNFPDRFSGHQFPNYSSELNVNALLLGDSALYLCASSLQGNTGERFFGEGSRLTVL.